These T cell receptor beta chains were read from a single sample in a study of cytomegalovirus exposure and HLA in healthy donors. Measured with immunoSEQ multiplex PCR; TCRdb has only the in-frame clones, and not every one. The sample's table shows 190,000 or so clones. The material sequenced was PBMCs. Receptors originate from a boy between 10 and 17 years old in good health and CMV-seronegative. The conserved cysteine and the conserved F or W are not part of the CDR3 here.

j_call: TRBJ1-2; v_call: TRBV5-1; cdr3_aa: ASSLEGEGLYGYT
j_call: TRBJ2-5; v_call: TRBV5-6; cdr3_aa: ASMEGPRETQY
j_call: TRBJ1-1; v_call: TRBV19; cdr3_aa: ASSRQGILNTEAF
j_call: TRBJ1-1; v_call: TRBV11-2; cdr3_aa: ASRYAGGQMNTEAF
j_call: TRBJ1-5; v_call: TRBV5-6; cdr3_aa: ASSLGQGDFGNQPQH
j_call: TRBJ1-5; v_call: TRBV2; cdr3_aa: ASSDLNSNQPQH
j_call: TRBJ1-3; v_call: TRBV6-5; cdr3_aa: ASRGGTASGNTIY
j_call: TRBJ2-1; v_call: TRBV4-3; cdr3_aa: ASSQDVTSDYYNEQF
j_call: TRBJ2-1; v_call: TRBV5-4; cdr3_aa: ASSLIGRGAKFNEQF
j_call: TRBJ1-2; v_call: TRBV5-1; cdr3_aa: ASHEGQGNYGYT
j_call: TRBJ2-7; v_call: TRBV18; cdr3_aa: ASSPLSGTGIYEQY
j_call: TRBJ1-1; v_call: TRBV6-5; cdr3_aa: ASSYEGLNTEAF
j_call: TRBJ1-6; v_call: TRBV30; cdr3_aa: AWRSPKPTSPLH
j_call: TRBJ1-4; v_call: TRBV19; cdr3_aa: ASRTAGEKLF
j_call: TRBJ1-5; v_call: TRBV19; cdr3_aa: ASANSNMVPQH
j_call: TRBJ2-1; v_call: TRBV5-1; cdr3_aa: ASSFVSASHNEQF
j_call: TRBJ2-1; v_call: TRBV27; cdr3_aa: ASSSHRRGILYNEQF
j_call: TRBJ2-1; v_call: TRBV6-5; cdr3_aa: ASSLAGGSNEQF
j_call: TRBJ1-4; v_call: TRBV5-1; cdr3_aa: ASSPQRGGVEKLF
j_call: TRBJ2-7; v_call: TRBV9; cdr3_aa: ASSVGVPGGGYEQY
j_call: TRBJ2-2; v_call: TRBV2; cdr3_aa: ASSVVLGELF
j_call: TRBJ2-2; v_call: TRBV9; cdr3_aa: ASSFTTSGGVGELF
j_call: TRBJ1-2; v_call: TRBV19; cdr3_aa: ASNSNRLGYGYT
j_call: TRBJ1-1; v_call: TRBV6-5; cdr3_aa: ASSYLRTRTTEAF
j_call: TRBJ1-3; v_call: TRBV10-3; cdr3_aa: AIRPGTGTGNTIY
j_call: TRBJ2-6; v_call: TRBV4-2; cdr3_aa: ASSHRGSTGANVLT
j_call: TRBJ2-7; v_call: TRBV30; cdr3_aa: ALSGLVERYEQY
j_call: TRBJ1-2; v_call: TRBV10-3; cdr3_aa: AITGDRERYGYT
j_call: TRBJ2-7; v_call: TRBV7-2; cdr3_aa: ASSRDRSSYEQY
j_call: TRBJ1-6; v_call: TRBV30; cdr3_aa: AWKANSPLH
j_call: TRBJ2-1; v_call: TRBV7-8; cdr3_aa: ASSSTRPTSGGAGNEQF
j_call: TRBJ2-2; v_call: TRBV11-3; cdr3_aa: ASSLGPRDRDTGELF
j_call: TRBJ1-4; v_call: TRBV4-3; cdr3_aa: ASSSHWTATNEKLF
j_call: TRBJ1-1; v_call: TRBV7-2; cdr3_aa: ASSLIQGVKAEAF
j_call: TRBJ2-4; v_call: TRBV7-2; cdr3_aa: ASSPSLGENIQY
j_call: TRBJ2-7; v_call: TRBV9; cdr3_aa: ASSVGAATYEQY
j_call: TRBJ1-5; v_call: TRBV10-2; cdr3_aa: ASSVGRSGQPQH
j_call: TRBJ1-6; v_call: TRBV7-6; cdr3_aa: ASSLAVDRFGSPLH
j_call: TRBJ2-1; v_call: TRBV27; cdr3_aa: ASSTRTSGYNEQF
j_call: TRBJ1-6; v_call: TRBV7-7; cdr3_aa: ASSLASARSGTQNSPLH
j_call: TRBJ1-1; v_call: TRBV4-1; cdr3_aa: ASSFPEQGGLTEGF
j_call: TRBJ2-2; v_call: TRBV9; cdr3_aa: ASSGTGVINTGELF
j_call: TRBJ1-5; v_call: TRBV4-1; cdr3_aa: ASSQDMVGRQNQPQH
j_call: TRBJ2-3; v_call: TRBV5-6; cdr3_aa: ASSPPTSGGPFRTDTQY
j_call: TRBJ2-3; v_call: TRBV11-3; cdr3_aa: ASSRGQAADTQY
j_call: TRBJ1-1; v_call: TRBV30; cdr3_aa: AFGQGQGTEAF